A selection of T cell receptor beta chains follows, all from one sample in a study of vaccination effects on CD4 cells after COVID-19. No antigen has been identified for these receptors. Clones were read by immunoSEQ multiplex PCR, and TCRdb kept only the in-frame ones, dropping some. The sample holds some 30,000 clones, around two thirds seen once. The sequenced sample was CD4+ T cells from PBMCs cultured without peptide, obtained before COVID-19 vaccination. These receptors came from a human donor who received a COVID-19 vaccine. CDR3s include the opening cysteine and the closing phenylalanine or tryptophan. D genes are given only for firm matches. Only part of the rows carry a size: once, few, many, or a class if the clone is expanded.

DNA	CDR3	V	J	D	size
TGTGCCAGCGCAACAAGAGGGGTGACAGATACGCAGTATTTT	CASATRGVTDTQYF	TRBV5-6	TRBJ2-3	.	.
TGCGCCAGCAGCTTTTATGGGTTCCAAGAGACCCAGTACTTC	CASSFYGFQETQYF	TRBV5-1	TRBJ2-5	.	.
TGTGCCAGCAGTCCACGGACAGATGGCTACACCTTC	CASSPRTDGYTF	TRBV6-5	TRBJ1-2	.	once
TGTGCCAGCAGCCGCCAGGGGACAAGTTACAATGAGCAGTTCTTC	CASSRQGTSYNEQFF	TRBV5-8	TRBJ2-1	.	.
TGTGCCAGCAGCTTCAAAAATCGGTCGGGAGGAAACACCATATATTTT	CASSFKNRSGGNTIYF	TRBV5-4	TRBJ1-3	.	.
TGTGCCATCAGTGAGCGCCGACTAGAGGGCCACGAGCAGTACTTC	CAISERRLEGHEQYF	TRBV10-3	TRBJ2-7	.	.
TGTGCCAGCAGCTTAGCTTCAAGCACTGAAGCTTTCTTT	CASSLASSTEAFF	TRBV11-3	TRBJ1-1	.	.
TGCGCCAGCAGCCCATCGACTAGCGGGGGGTGGGAGACCCAGTACTTC	CASSPSTSGGWETQYF	TRBV4-1	TRBJ2-5	TRBD2	.
TGTGCCAGCAGAGTCTCTTCGAACACCGGGGAGCTGTTTTTT	CASRVSSNTGELFF	TRBV28	TRBJ2-2	.	.
TGTGCCAGTAGTCGGACAGGCACCTACGAGCAGTACTTC	CASSRTGTYEQYF	TRBV19	TRBJ2-7	TRBD1	.
TGCGCCAGCAGCCAAGTGGTCGGGCAGGGGAATCAGCCCCAGCATTTT	CASSQVVGQGNQPQHF	TRBV4-1	TRBJ1-5	.	.
TGTGCCAGCAGTCGATATTGGGACTCGCCCTACAATGAGCAGTTCTTC	CASSRYWDSPYNEQFF	TRBV6-6	TRBJ2-1	.	once
TGTGCCAGCAGTTTGGGACTAGCGGAAAACATTCAGTACTTC	CASSLGLAENIQYF	TRBV27	TRBJ2-4	TRBD2	.
TGTGCCAGCAGTTTCTGGTCGTGGGAGGGAGTAATAGAGACCCAGTACTTC	CASSFWSWEGVIETQYF	TRBV25-1	TRBJ2-5	TRBD2	once
TGTGCCAGCAGCCAAGGGCCTAGGAATAATGAGCAGTTCTTC	CASSQGPRNNEQFF	TRBV3-1/TRBV3-2	TRBJ2-1	.	.
TGTGCCAGCAGCTTCCGACAGGGAGTGGCTAATGAAAAACTGTTTTTT	CASSFRQGVANEKLFF	TRBV9	TRBJ1-4	TRBD1	.
TGTGCCAGCAGCGCAACCGAGGGGGGGGCCGTGGTAAATGAGCAGTTCTTC	CASSATEGGAVVNEQFF	TRBV9	TRBJ2-1	.	.
TGCGCCAGCAGCTTGGAACCAGGGGGGAGTCAGCCCCAGCATTTT	CASSLEPGGSQPQHF	TRBV5-1	TRBJ1-5	TRBD1	.
TGTGCCAGCAGCCCCGGGGCGGACAGTGGGCAGTTCTTC	CASSPGADSGQFF	TRBV6-5	TRBJ2-1	.	.
TGTGCCAGCAGCGTAGCCCCCCAGGGTACATCATACGAGCAGTACTTC	CASSVAPQGTSYEQYF	TRBV9	TRBJ2-7	.	.
TGCGCCAGCAGCTTTGACGTTTACGAGCAGTACTTC	CASSFDVYEQYF	TRBV5-1	TRBJ2-7	.	.
TGCGCCAGCAGCGGGGGGAGCTCCTACAATGAGCAGTTCTTC	CASSGGSSYNEQFF	TRBV5-1	TRBJ2-1	.	.
TGTGCCAGTAGTACCCCGGGTATTGATAATTCACCCCTCCACTTT	CASSTPGIDNSPLHF	TRBV19	TRBJ1-6	.	.
TGTGCCAGCAGTTTGGGCAGGTTTGATGAAAAACTGTTTTTT	CASSLGRFDEKLFF	TRBV27	TRBJ1-4	.	.
TGTGCCAGCCGTAGGTCTCGCAATCAGCCCCAGCATTTT	CASRRSRNQPQHF	TRBV2	TRBJ1-5	.	few
TGTGCCACCAGTGACCGACGACTAGCGGCAAACATTCAGTACTTC	CATSDRRLAANIQYF	TRBV24-1	TRBJ2-4	TRBD2	.
TGTGCCAGCAGCCTGGCTGGGGGCCCCTATGGCTACACCTTC	CASSLAGGPYGYTF	TRBV5-8	TRBJ1-2	.	.
TGTGCCAGTAGTACGACAGGGGGCCGGACACCCCTCCACTTT	CASSTTGGRTPLHF	TRBV19	TRBJ1-6	TRBD1	.
TGTGCCAGCAGCTTAGACTCCGGGACGCAATACGAGCAGTACTTC	CASSLDSGTQYEQYF	TRBV11-2	TRBJ2-7	.	.
TGTGCCAGCAGTAAGGGACAGGACCAGCATTTT	CASSKGQDQHF	TRBV6-5	TRBJ1-5	TRBD1	.
TGCAGCGTTGACGGGGGAATCACCGGGGAGCTGTTTTTT	CSVDGGITGELFF	TRBV29-1	TRBJ2-2	.	.
TGTGCCATCAGTGAGTCGAATGCGGAAAGCCAGCCCCAGCATTTT	CAISESNAESQPQHF	TRBV10-3	TRBJ1-5	.	.
TGTGCCAGTAGTAAAGGGTTACAACAGCCCCAGCATTTT	CASSKGLQQPQHF	TRBV19	TRBJ1-5	.	few
TGCAGTGCTAGTGCGGCTAGCGGGAGCTATGAGCAGTTCTTC	CSASAASGSYEQFF	TRBV20-1	TRBJ2-1	TRBD2	.
TGTGCCAGCAGCAAAGAAAGGGCGACAGGGTGGGAGCTGTTTTTT	CASSKERATGWELFF	TRBV21-1	TRBJ2-2	.	.
TGTGCCAGCAGTGCCATCTCGGATACGCAGTATTTT	CASSAISDTQYF	TRBV6-4	TRBJ2-3	.	.
TGTGCCAGCAGCCAAAGGGCCCTTGGGACCTACGAGCAGTACTTC	CASSQRALGTYEQYF	TRBV3-1/TRBV3-2	TRBJ2-7	.	.
TGCGCCAGCAGAGGGATTACAGATACGCAGTATTTT	CASRGITDTQYF	TRBV10-1	TRBJ2-3	.	few
TGTGCCAGCAGATTAAAGGGGACTGCCGGTTCCCTCCACTTT	CASRLKGTAGSLHF	TRBV6-5	TRBJ1-6	.	.
TGTGCCAGCTCACAAAAGGACGCCGGGACTAGCGGCTACAATGAGCAGTTCTTC	CASSQKDAGTSGYNEQFF	TRBV18	TRBJ2-1	TRBD2	.
TGCGCCAGCAGTGAGACAAAGACAGGGCTTTTTACTTACGAGCAGTACTTC	CASSETKTGLFTYEQYF	TRBV10-2	TRBJ2-7	TRBD1	.
TGTGCCAGCAGCGACCCTAGCGGGGGGGCGACCGGGGAGCTGTTTTTT	CASSDPSGGATGELFF	TRBV5-4	TRBJ2-2	TRBD2	.
TGTGCCAGCAGTAGACTAGTAGGGACCGGGGAGCTGTTTTTT	CASSRLVGTGELFF	TRBV6-5	TRBJ2-2	.	.
TGTGCCAGCAGCGTAGGACAGGGCTTGAGCACCATATATTTT	CASSVGQGLSTIYF	TRBV9	TRBJ1-3	TRBD1	few
TGTGCCAGCAGCCTAACGGGGCTTACGACGATGGAGACCCAGTACTTC	CASSLTGLTTMETQYF	TRBV5-6	TRBJ2-5	.	.
TGTGCCTGGTCCGGGACTAGTGTGACCGGGGAGCTGTTTTTT	CAWSGTSVTGELFF	TRBV30	TRBJ2-2	TRBD2	.
TGTGCCAGCAGTGAAGCGGGGACAGGGCTCTTGTATGGCTACACCTTC	CASSEAGTGLLYGYTF	TRBV6-1	TRBJ1-2	TRBD1	.
TGTGCCAGCAGCTCGAGCGGGAGTCGTAGGACAGATACGCAGTATTTT	CASSSSGSRRTDTQYF	TRBV13	TRBJ2-3	TRBD2	.
TGTGCCAGCAGGGCGACTGGGGAGACCCAGTACTTC	CASRATGETQYF	TRBV5-4	TRBJ2-5	.	.
TGTGCCAGCAGTTTCGCAGGGGGCGGTAGCACAGATACGCAGTATTTT	CASSFAGGGSTDTQYF	TRBV5-6	TRBJ2-3	TRBD1	few
TGTGCCAGCAGTTCCCACAGGAGGTCCTATGGCTACACCTTC	CASSSHRRSYGYTF	TRBV27	TRBJ1-2	.	.
TGTGCCAGCAGCTCGCGGACTAGCGGAAATGAGCAGTTCTTC	CASSSRTSGNEQFF	TRBV7-9	TRBJ2-1	TRBD2	.
TGTGCCACCGGTGCGGCCGGCTCCTACGAGCAGTACTTC	CATGAAGSYEQYF	TRBV24-1	TRBJ2-7	.	.
TGTGCCAGCAGGATCGGGCAGGGGGAAACCGGGGAGCTGTTTTTT	CASRIGQGETGELFF	TRBV6-4	TRBJ2-2	TRBD1	.
TGTGCCAGCAGCCTCTCGGGCGGCGGGGGCACGGCCGATACGCAGTATTTT	CASSLSGGGGTADTQYF	TRBV4-2	TRBJ2-3	.	.
TGCGCCAGCAGCTTGTCGGGGGGTGAGCAGTTCTTC	CASSLSGGEQFF	TRBV5-1	TRBJ2-1	TRBD2	.
TGTGCCAGCAGCCTACTGACAGGGACCGAGCAGTACTTC	CASSLLTGTEQYF	TRBV3-1/TRBV3-2	TRBJ2-7	TRBD1	.
TGCAGTGCTAACGACCCTTCTGGCTACACCTTC	CSANDPSGYTF	TRBV20-1	TRBJ1-2	.	.
TGTGCCAGCGTGCGGGACAGGGGTGCCAATGAGCAGTTCTTC	CASVRDRGANEQFF	TRBV6-6	TRBJ2-1	TRBD1	.
TGTGCCAGCAGCTCAGGGACAGGCCATTACTACGAGCAGTACTTC	CASSSGTGHYYEQYF	TRBV11-2	TRBJ2-7	TRBD1	.